This passage covers 16 T cell receptor beta chains from one sample sequenced in a study of vaccination and CD4 T cells after COVID-19. Oncomine TCR Beta short-read sequencing was applied to DNA from cultured CD4+ T cells. TCRdb re-called the PCR reads with MiXCR, one entry per CDR3 protein. The repertoire holds fewer than 15,000 distinct CDR3 sequences, with more than 55% as singletons. Indicated treatment: roughly 10-day PBMC culture with coronavirus spike peptide pools or control peptides (ViraFEST assay). Antigens of these TCRs are unknown. Sequences were derived from cultured CD4+ T cells from blood, sampled after SARS-CoV-2 vaccination. Receptor source: a human donor with COVID-19.

In this sample, this clonotype turned up a few times. The rearrangement links TRBV27 to TRBJ1-2; 9 nucleotides align to TRBD1. The CDR3 has 14 residues. The V and J ends lost 2 bases and 5 bases, in that order; junction bases with no gene match: 3. Germline CDR1 is MNHEY and CDR2 is SMNVEV (reference sequence). This CDR3 is CASSLTGGPYGYTF. The CDR3 DNA is TGTGCCAGCAGTTTAACAGGGGGCCCTTATGGCTACACCTTC.

The chain carries TRBV7-2 and TRBJ2-7; D is uncertain. The germline V and J ends were trimmed by 2 bases and 0 bases, with 2 bases remaining between them. Germline V lookup: CDR1 SGHTA, CDR2 FQGNSA. This CDR3 has 12 residues. The CDR3 region is CASSLFSYEQYF. CDR3 nucleotide sequence: TGTGCCAGCAGCTTATTCTCCTACGAGCAGTACTTC.

This clonotype turned up a few times. The chain couples TRBV7-9 to TRBJ1-2; weak D call: TRBD1 (6 bases). This CDR3 comprises 15 residues. Germline lookup yields CDR1 SEHNR and CDR2 FQNEAQ (reference sequence). V lost 7 bases and J lost 4, with 19 bases in between. CDR3 sequence reads: CASNVGGRVFYGYTF. Written as DNA, the CDR3 is TGTGCCAGCAACGTCGGGGGGCGCGTGTTCTATGGCTACACCTTC. The full variable domain, rest sourced from reference TRBV7-9 and TRBJ1-2, is DTGVSQNPRHKITKRGQNVTFRCDPISEHNRLYWYRQTLGQGPEFLTYFQNEAQLEKSRLLSDRFSAERPKGSFSTLEIQRTEQGDSAMYLCASNVGGRVFYGYTFGSGTRLTVV.

The J gene is TRBJ2-7, the V gene TRBV29-1; TRBD1 agrees at 11 bases. Looked up from germline, CDR1 is SQVTM and CDR2 is ANQGSEA. The junction had 9 bases not matched to a gene; V was cut back by 2 bases and J by 9 bases. The CDR3 contains 14 residues. The CDR3 here is CSVELDRGLTSQYF. For the CDR3, the DNA is TGCAGCGTTGAATTGGACAGGGGGCTAACTTCGCAGTACTTC.

Only one count was recorded for this clonotype. The CDR3 coding sequence is TGCAGTGCTAGAGATCGGGACAGGGGGCTGAACACTGAAGCTTTCTTT. It codes for CSARDRDRGLNTEAFF. This sequence joins TRBV20-1 and TRBJ1-1, with 12 positions matching TRBD1. The germline V gene has CDR1 DFQATT and CDR2 SNEGSKA (reference sequence). The J segment lost 0 bases and the V segment lost 0 bases, leaving 2 bases of the junction unmatched. This CDR3 has 16 residues.

The chain employs TRBV24-1 and TRBJ1-1; 11 bases match TRBD1. The CDR3 runs 14 residues. The J segment lost 1 base and the V segment lost 8 bases, leaving 2 bases of the junction unmatched. Germline values: CDR1 KGHDR, CDR2 SFDVKD. DNA for the CDR3: TGTGCCACCAAAGGACAGGGGGCGAACACTGAAGCTTTCTTT. Its protein is CATKGQGANTEAFF.

This clonotype is judged large. This chain uses TRBV21-1 with TRBJ2-7; the table's D gene call, TRBD1, was not cross checked with the DNA. TRBV21-1 represents a pseudogene. The length of the CDR3 is 16 residues. The CDR3 here is CASNMGQGIKIYEQYF. The CDR3 DNA reads as TGTGCCAGCAATATGGGACAGGGGATAAAAATCTACGAGCAGTACTTC.

The rearrangement links TRBV4-3 to TRBJ1-2; a possible D gene is TRBD1 (5 bases). Trimming stripped 1 base from V and 3 bases from J, with 9 bases between. The V gene's germline CDR1 is LGHNA and CDR2 YSLEER. The CDR3 sequence is 14 residues long. The CDR3 nucleotides are TGCGCCAGCAGCCAAGCCAGGGTGGACTATGGCTACACCTTC. This sequence encodes CASSQARVDYGYTF.

This clonotype was recorded a few times. CDR3 residues: CASSPLGGREETQYF. The CDR3 DNA is TGTGCCAGCAGCCCTCTGGGGGGGCGCGAAGAGACCCAGTACTTC. The chain links TRBV7-9 to TRBJ2-5, with D perhaps matching TRBD2 (7 bases). Germline V gene data show CDR1 as SEHNR and CDR2 as FQNEAQ (reference sequence). V was clipped by 5 bases and J by 3 bases, with 16 bases between them. This CDR3 contains 15 residues.

The chain has TRBV27 and TRBJ1-3; 9 bases are a match to TRBD1. The CDR3 has 16 residues. V lost 4 bases, J lost 4 bases, and 8 bases stayed unmatched. CDR1 is MNHEY and CDR2 is SMNVEV in the germline V gene (reference sequence). The CDR3 DNA sequence: TGTGCCAGCAGTTCAATTACAGGGGGCGAGGGAAACACCATATATTTT. Its translation: CASSSITGGEGNTIYF.

The chain recombines TRBV11-2 with TRBJ2-5; 7 bases match TRBD2. Germline V gene data show CDR1 as SGHAT and CDR2 as FQNNGV. The CDR3 spans 16 residues. V gave up 0 bases and J gave up 1 base; unmatched junction bases: 5. The CDR3 DNA reads TGTGCCAGCAGCTTAGATCCAGCGGGGCTCCAAGAGACCCAGTACTTC. Its protein is CASSLDPAGLQETQYF.

V is TRBV5-1 and J is TRBJ2-5, with 8 bases fitting TRBD1. The trim removed 4 bases at V and 3 bases at J, leaving 14 bases unmatched. The CDR3 runs to 17 residues. Germline V gene lookup returns CDR1 SGHRS and CDR2 YFSETQ. CDR3 loop: CASSDSLRDRRKETQYF. The DNA for the CDR3 is TGCGCCAGCAGCGACTCCCTCCGGGACAGGAGAAAAGAGACCCAGTACTTC.

The chain is built from TRBV6-1 and TRBJ2-7; possibly TRBD1 or TRBD2 for D (5 bases each). The CDR3 is made up of 14 amino acids. Germline V gene data show CDR1 as MNHNS and CDR2 as SASEGT. Trimming cost V 6 bases and J 4 bases, with 16 bases left between them. CDR3 loop: CASRETGTNYEQYF. The CDR3 nucleotides are TGTGCCAGCAGAGAGACCGGGACGAATTACGAGCAGTACTTC.

The CDR3 spells CSARWGQGRSGNTIYF. The CDR3, as DNA: TGCAGTGCTAGATGGGGACAGGGACGGTCTGGAAACACCATATATTTT. The chain uses TRBV20-1 and TRBJ1-3; 9 bases agree with TRBD1. The J segment lost 1 base and the V segment lost 2 bases, leaving 6 bases of the junction unmatched. Looked up from germline, CDR1 is DFQATT and CDR2 is SNEGSKA (reference sequence). The CDR3 is 16 residues long.

The chain carries TRBV29-1 and TRBJ2-3; D remains ambiguous. Germline assignment: CDR1 SQVTM and CDR2 ANQGSEA. The V end was cut by 5 bases, the J end by 7 bases, with 10 bases between. This CDR3 contains 11 residues. Here the CDR3 reads CSVPSQNTQYF. The CDR3 nucleotides are TGCAGCGTTCCATCCCAGAATACGCAGTATTTT.

V is TRBV28 and J is TRBJ2-1; D is undetermined. Germline CDR1 is MDHEN and CDR2 is SYDVKM. CDR3 length: 15 residues. Trimming shortened V by 5 bases and J by 2 bases, and 13 bases separated the two germline ends. The CDR3 loop is CASSPTARAYNEQFF. The CDR3 coding sequence is TGTGCCAGCAGTCCGACGGCGCGAGCCTACAATGAGCAGTTCTTC.